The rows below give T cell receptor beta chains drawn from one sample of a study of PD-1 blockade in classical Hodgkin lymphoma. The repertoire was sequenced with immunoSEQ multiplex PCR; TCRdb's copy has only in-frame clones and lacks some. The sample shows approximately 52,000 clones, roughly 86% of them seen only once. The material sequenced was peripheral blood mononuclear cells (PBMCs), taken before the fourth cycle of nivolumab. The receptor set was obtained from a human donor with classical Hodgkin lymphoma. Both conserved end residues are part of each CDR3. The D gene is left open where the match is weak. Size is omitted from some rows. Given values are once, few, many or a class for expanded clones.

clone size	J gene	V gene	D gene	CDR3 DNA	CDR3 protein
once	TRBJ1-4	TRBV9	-	TGTGCCAGCAGCATCCGGGCTTTGCTGGGAAAACTGTTTTTT	CASSIRALLGKLFF
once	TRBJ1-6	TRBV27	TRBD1	TGTGCCAGCAGTCCCCGACAGGGGGTAACCTATAATTCACCCCTCCACTTT	CASSPRQGVTYNSPLHF
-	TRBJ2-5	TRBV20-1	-	TGCAGTGTTCGCCGGGGGGAGACCCAGTACTTC	CSVRRGETQYF
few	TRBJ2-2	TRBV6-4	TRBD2	TGTGCCAGCTCTAGCGGGAACACCGGGGAGCTGTTTTTT	CASSSGNTGELFF
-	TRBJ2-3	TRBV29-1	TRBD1	TGCAGCGTGAAACGCACAAGGGACAGGGTTTCAAACACAGATACGCAGTATTTT	CSVKRTRDRVSNTDTQYF
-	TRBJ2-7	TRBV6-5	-	TGTGCCAGCAGTTACAACCGGGCCCTAAGTTACGAGCAGTACTTC	CASSYNRALSYEQYF
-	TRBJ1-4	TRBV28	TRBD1	TGTGCCAGCAGTCCACCCCGACAGGGTCCCAACCTGGGGGGTGAAAAACTGTTTTTT	CASSPPRQGPNLGGEKLFF
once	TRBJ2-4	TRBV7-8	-	TGTGCCAGCAGCTTAGGGGCTGGAAAAAACATTCAGTACTTC	CASSLGAGKNIQYF
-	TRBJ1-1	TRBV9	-	TGTGCCAGCAGCATCTTTCCTTCACAGAACACTGAAGCTTTCTTT	CASSIFPSQNTEAFF
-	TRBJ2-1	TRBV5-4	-	TGTGCCAGCAGCTTGGCCACGGGGGCGCGAAGGAATGAGCAGTTCTTC	CASSLATGARRNEQFF
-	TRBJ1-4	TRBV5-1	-	TGCGCCAGCAGCCAACAGGCCATTAATGAAAAACTGTTTTTT	CASSQQAINEKLFF
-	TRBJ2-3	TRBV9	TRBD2	TGTGCCAGCAGCGTAATGACTAGCGGGGATACGCAGTATTTT	CASSVMTSGDTQYF
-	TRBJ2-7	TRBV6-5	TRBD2	TGTGCCAGTACTATAGCGGGAACCCACGAGCAGTACTTC	CASTIAGTHEQYF
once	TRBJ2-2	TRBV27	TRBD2	TGTGCCAGCAGTTGGGGGTCTAGCGGGAACACCGGGGAGCTGTTTTTT	CASSWGSSGNTGELFF
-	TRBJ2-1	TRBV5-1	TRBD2	TGCGCCAGCAGCCCGATCCCTAGCGGGAGTGTCTCCTACAATGAGCAGTTCTTC	CASSPIPSGSVSYNEQFF
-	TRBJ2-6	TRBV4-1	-	TGCGCCAGCAGCCCCCCCCTCCCCGGGGCCAACGTCCTGACTTTC	CASSPPLPGANVLTF
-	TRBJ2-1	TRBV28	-	TGTGCCAGCAGTTTATTAGCCGGGGTCCGGCCAAATGAGCAGTTCTTC	CASSLLAGVRPNEQFF
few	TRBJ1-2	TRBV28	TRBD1	TGTGCCAGCAGCTCAGGGGGCGCGGGTGGCTACACCTTC	CASSSGGAGGYTF
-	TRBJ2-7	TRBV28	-	TGTGCCAGCAGTCAACTTGGACGGAGCTACGAGCAGTACTTC	CASSQLGRSYEQYF
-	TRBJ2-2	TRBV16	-	TGTGCCAGCAGCCAATGGGGCACGGGAAGGAACACCGGGGAGCTGTTTTTT	CASSQWGTGRNTGELFF
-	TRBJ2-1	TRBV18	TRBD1	TGTGCCAGCTCACCCGACAGGGGGGATGAGCAGTTCTTC	CASSPDRGDEQFF
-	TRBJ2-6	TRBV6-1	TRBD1	TGTGCCAGCAGTGAGAGACCACAGGGGCTGAGGGCCAACGTCCTGACTTTC	CASSERPQGLRANVLTF
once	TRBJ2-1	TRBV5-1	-	TGCGCCAGCAGCCACACCGGGACTGCCACAAACAATGAGCAGTTCTTC	CASSHTGTATNNEQFF